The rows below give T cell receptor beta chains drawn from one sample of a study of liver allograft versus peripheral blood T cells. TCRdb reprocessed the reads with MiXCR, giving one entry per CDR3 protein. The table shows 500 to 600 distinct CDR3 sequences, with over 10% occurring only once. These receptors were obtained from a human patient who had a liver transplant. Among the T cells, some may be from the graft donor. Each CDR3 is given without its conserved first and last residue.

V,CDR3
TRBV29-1,SARSLTNTGELF
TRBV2,ASSVGLAEETQY
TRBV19,ASSKQGQGWTEQF
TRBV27,ASTRKDTQY
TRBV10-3,AISGRLAGESEQY
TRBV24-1,ATSEKKLGSLGLASNTEAF
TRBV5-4,ASSLSAGTGGRETQY
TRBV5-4,ASSSPRTGKVETQY
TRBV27,ASSPRTSGRYEQY
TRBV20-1,SARHLVVQDTQY
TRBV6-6,ASFPGFHSNQPQH
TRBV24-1,ATRSGTGHNGQF
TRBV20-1,SAVNPHGTQGTEAF
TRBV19,ASTFSSNSYNEQF
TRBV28,ASRQGGGSYNEQF
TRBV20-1,SAAGTSGRIAVGEQF
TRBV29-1,SGQGANSGNTIY
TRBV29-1,SAKGLDPYEQY
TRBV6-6,ASSLKGSLAANEKLF
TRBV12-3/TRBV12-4,ASRGDSFSYEQY
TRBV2,ASTIGGYLDYEQY
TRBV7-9,ASSPSDRRNEQY
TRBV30,AWSGQGTNGGQPQH
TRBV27,ASSLGSGGLNSPLH
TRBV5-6,ASSKQGYGYT
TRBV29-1,SVQDRGNSYEQY
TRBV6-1,ASIEGTDTEAF
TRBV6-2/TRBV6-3,ASSPTPVPEAF
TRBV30,AGNRGGAGPDTQY
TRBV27,ASSLGQGNNQPQH
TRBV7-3,ASSLFGESTEAF
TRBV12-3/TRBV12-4,ASSSLREGFSGNTIY
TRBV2,ASSTLRGQNYGYT
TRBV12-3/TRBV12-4,ASSLDRGANEKLF